The sequence of this TCR beta chain was determined in a study of Graves' ophthalmopathy and Graves' hyperthyroidism. Findings and caveats of the study: Most expanded clonotypes in thyroid above 0.001 frequency also showed up in blood.

A volume of about 9.7 ml of fresh peripheral blood supplied the PBMCs. RNA served as the template for amplifying TCR beta CDR3 regions. RT-PCR in the first round used HTBI primers; a second-round multiplex PCR followed. TCRdb recomputed calls from the multiplex PCR reads with MiXCR, one row per CDR3 protein. The table records more than 550,000 distinct CDR3 sequences, roughly 39% of them present only once. CDR3 length: 15 residues. Trimming removed 5 bases from V and 2 bases from J, with 13 bases in between. Per germline, CDR1 SNHLY and CDR2 FYNNEI. A remark on this clonotype: Antigen unknown.

This sequence originates from an adult man with Graves' ophthalmopathy. The chain carries TRBV2 and TRBJ1-3; D is perhaps TRBD1 (5 bases). The sample comprised peripheral blood. CDR3: CASSWGGLTGNTIYF. The CDR3 DNA reads TGTGCCAGCAGTTGGGGGGGTTTAACTGGAAACACCATATATTTT.